Sequencing of this TCR beta chain was carried out in a study of OX40 agonist ivuxolimab in advanced cancers. Study-level background: The patients received agonistic anti-OX40 (CD134) antibody ivuxolimab. Every 2 weeks, patients got intravenous ivuxolimab at one of six dose levels (0.01-10 mg/kg). Study-wide results and caveats: CD8+ T cells (on average) carried more expanded clones than CD4+ T cells.

Losses at the gene ends were 1 base for V and 8 bases for J; bases not matched to a gene: 5. CDR3 length equals 15 residues. CDR1 is KGHSH, CDR2 LQKENI, per germline. The data were produced by immunoSEQ multiplex PCR, yet TCRdb's version contains in-frame clones alone and is incomplete. Altogether roughly 70,000 clones are present, 87% being singletons, with the ten largest covering approximately 2.8%. As concerns this clone: Its cognate antigen is unknown.

The TCR comes from an adult with an advanced solid tumor such as melanoma, head and neck, liver or kidney cancer. The gene calls are TRBV18 and TRBJ2-1, with 10 bases aligning to TRBD1. This sample comprised CD4+ or CD8+ T cells sorted from blood, obtained in a trial of the OX40 agonist ivuxolimab. The CDR3: CASSPRDRGGYEQFF. CDR3 sequence (DNA): TGTGCCAGCTCACCACGGGACAGGGGAGGGTATGAGCAGTTCTTC.